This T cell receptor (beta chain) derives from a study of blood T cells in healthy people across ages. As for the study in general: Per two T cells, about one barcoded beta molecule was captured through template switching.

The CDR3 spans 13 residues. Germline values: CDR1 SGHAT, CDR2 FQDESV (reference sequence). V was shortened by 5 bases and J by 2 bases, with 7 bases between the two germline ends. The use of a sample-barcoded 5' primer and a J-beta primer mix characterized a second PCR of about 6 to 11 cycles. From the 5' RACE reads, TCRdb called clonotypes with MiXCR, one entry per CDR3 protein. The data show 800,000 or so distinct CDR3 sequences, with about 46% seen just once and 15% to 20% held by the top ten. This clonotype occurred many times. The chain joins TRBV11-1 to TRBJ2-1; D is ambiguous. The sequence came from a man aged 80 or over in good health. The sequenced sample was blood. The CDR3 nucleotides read TGTGCCAGCAGCCCCCCCCCCTACAATGAGCAGTTCTTC. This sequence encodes CASSPPPYNEQFF.